This section outlines one TCR beta chain sequence together with its context. The antigen is unknown. This specimen comes from a study of CD8 T cells in ankylosing spondylitis. Study-level points and caveats: Seemingly characteristic of ankylosing spondylitis blood was a TCR beta motif consisting of roughly 8 highly homologous variants. Disease-linked clones bore a CD8+ phenotype and were relatively rare in peripheral blood.

Each CDR3 protein is one row after TCRdb ran MiXCR on the 5' RACE reads. The sample records about 220,000 distinct CDR3 sequences, around 17% being singletons. The CDR3 length is 10 residues. Trimming left V 4 bases short and J 4 bases short, with 4 bases between. Germline V gene data show CDR1 as SQVTM and CDR2 as ANQGSEA. The sequence came from a male donor with ankylosing spondylitis. The rearrangement links TRBV29-1 to TRBJ1-1; D not certain. The specimen was blood, either unsorted or a sorted T cell fraction (not recorded which). The CDR3 DNA is TGCAGCGTTGTGGTCACTGAAGCTTTCTTT. Protein product: CSVVVTEAFF.